This entry lists 9 T cell receptor beta chains sequenced from one sample in a study of T cells in women clearing cervical HPV infection. The assay was immunoSEQ multiplex PCR, and TCRdb's table has in-frame clones only and misses some. Its table records fewer than 40,000 clones. Sequenced input: blood buffy coat. The source is a woman between 18 and 70 years old with a cervical HPV16 infection that either progressed to CIN3+ or cleared (not recorded which).

About this clone: The read terminates 3 residues ahead of where the CDR3 ends, so the germline J gene completes it. This rearrangement joins TRBV30 to TRBJ2-7; D not certain. The CDR3 runs to 11 residues. Germline CDR1 GTSNPN, CDR2 SVGIG (reference sequence). V lost 1 base and J 3 bases, leaving 4 bases between the germline ends. The CDR3 protein is CAWSEYYEQYF. Incomplete CDR3 DNA: TGTGCCTGGAGTGAATACTACGAG.

With regard to this clone: The sequenced fragment ends 3 residues before the CDR3 boundary, so the rest is inferred from the germline J gene. The chain uses TRBV10-3 and TRBJ2-2; 8 nucleotides agree with TRBD1. J was trimmed by 6 bases and V by 0 bases; bases with no gene match: 6. The germline V gene encodes CDR1 ENHRY and CDR2 SYGVKD. The CDR3 sequence is 16 residues long. The CDR3 bases that were read are TGTGCCATCAGTGAGTCGGGGGACAGGCCGTCCGGGGAG. Translated: CAISESGDRPSGE. The complete CDR3 reads CAISESGDRPSGELFF.

Note on this clone: The read terminates 3 residues ahead of where the CDR3 ends, so the germline J gene completes it. The chain uses TRBV30 and TRBJ2-3, with D uncertain. Germline V CDR1 and CDR2: GTSNPN, SVGIG (reference sequence). The V and J ends lost 3 bases and 0 bases respectively, with 7 bases between them. This CDR3 has 13 amino acids. CDR3 in amino acids: CAWRRQSTDTQYF. CDR3 DNA, as far as it was read: TGTGCCTGGAGGAGGCAAAGCACAGATACG.

Concerning this clone itself: The sequence runs out 3 residues before the end of the CDR3; the remainder is reconstructed from the germline J gene. The rearrangement links TRBV7-3 to TRBJ2-1; TRBD1 agrees at 9 bases. Trimming removed 5 bases from V and 5 bases from J; junction bases left unmatched: 7. Germline CDR1 SGHTA, CDR2 FQGTGA. This CDR3 has 15 amino acids. The CDR3 bases that were read are TGTGCCAGCAGCCCCGGGACAGGGCCCCACAATGAG. This codes for CASSPGTGPHNE. The entire CDR3 sequence reads CASSPGTGPHNEQFF. Complete variable domain (other parts from reference TRBV7-3 and TRBJ2-1): GAGVSQTPSNKVTEKGKYVELRCDPISGHTALYWYRQSLGQGPEFLIYFQGTGAADDSGLPNDRFFAVRPEGSVSTLKIQRTERGDSAVYLCASSPGTGPHNEQFFGPGTRLTVL.

In the case of this clone: The missing CDR3 end, 3 residues past where the read stops, is filled in from the germline J gene. This chain connects TRBV20-1 to TRBJ2-1; TRBD2 matches 7 bases. CDR1 is DFQATT, CDR2 SNEGSKA, per germline (reference sequence). The V gene end was trimmed by 4 bases and the J gene end by 0 bases; junction bases not matched to a gene: 6. This CDR3 contains 15 residues. This CDR3 reads CSAMGAGSSYNEQFF. The DNA read from the CDR3 is TGCAGTGCTATGGGAGCGGGGAGCTCCTACAATGAG.

The CDR3 here is CASSEVIRAGAMSYEQYF. CDR3 DNA, as far as it was read: TGTGCCAGCAGTGAAGTAATTAGGGCGGGAGCGATGTCCTACGAG. The V call is TRBV6-1, the J call TRBJ2-7, with 7 bases that match TRBD2. The read is 3 residues too short to cover the CDR3 end, so that end is filled in from the germline J gene. In germline, CDR1 is MNHNS, CDR2 SASEGT. The CDR3 totals 18 residues. With V trimmed by 1 base and J by 1 base, 13 bases remained unmatched.

To note about this clone: The read ends 3 residues early relative to the CDR3; the germline J gene fills the gap. This chain uses TRBV7-2 with TRBJ2-1; 9 nucleotides match TRBD2. The CDR3 totals 15 residues. The junction had 7 bases not matched to a gene; V was cut back by 1 base and J by 9 bases. Germline-derived CDR1 and CDR2 are SGHTA and FQGNSA. CDR3 protein: CASSLVLAGSPEQFF. Incomplete CDR3 DNA: TGTGCCAGCAGCTTAGTTCTAGCGGGATCCCCTGAG.

Concerning this clone itself: With the read ending 3 residues before the CDR3 end, the germline J gene is used to fill in that end. The rearrangement uses TRBV5-4 and TRBJ2-7; 9 bases match TRBD2. CDR3 length equals 13 residues. The trim removed 4 bases at V and 2 bases at J, leaving 1 base unmatched. Germline assignment: CDR1 SGHNT and CDR2 YYREEE (reference sequence). The CDR3 reads CASSLAGPYEQYF. CDR3 DNA (partial): TGTGCCAGCAGCCTAGCGGGACCCTACGAG.

As to this clone: Read sequence stops 3 residues before the CDR3 end, and the germline J gene provides the missing end. The rearrangement joins TRBV18 to TRBJ1-3; TRBD1 is a possible D gene (5 bases). Germline CDR1 KGHSH, CDR2 LQKENI. V lost 3 bases and J lost 0, with 9 bases in between. CDR3 size: 15 residues. CDR3 DNA, as far as it was read: TGTGCCAGCTCACCGGGGCAGATCTCTGGAAACACC. It is translated as CASSPGQISGNT. The complete CDR3 reads CASSPGQISGNTIYF. The whole variable domain, remainder taken from reference TRBV18 and TRBJ1-3, is NAGVMQNPRHLVRRRGQEARLRCSPMKGHSHVYWYRQLPEEGLKFMVYLQKENIIDESGMPKERFSAEFPKEGPSILRIQQVVRGDSAAYFCASSPGQISGNTIYFGEGSWLTVV.